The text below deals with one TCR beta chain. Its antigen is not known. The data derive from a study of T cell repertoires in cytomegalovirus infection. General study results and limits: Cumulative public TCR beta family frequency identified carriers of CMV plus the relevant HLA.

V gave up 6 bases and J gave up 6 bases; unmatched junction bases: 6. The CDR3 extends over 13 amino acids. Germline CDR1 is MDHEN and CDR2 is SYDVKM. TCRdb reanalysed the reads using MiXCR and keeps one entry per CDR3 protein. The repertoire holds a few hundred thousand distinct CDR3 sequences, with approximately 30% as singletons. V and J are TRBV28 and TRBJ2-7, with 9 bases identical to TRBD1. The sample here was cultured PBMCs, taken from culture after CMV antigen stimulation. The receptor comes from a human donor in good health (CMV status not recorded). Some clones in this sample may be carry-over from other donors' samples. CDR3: CASRPGQGGEQYF. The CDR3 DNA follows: TGTGCCAGCAGACCGGGACAGGGAGGCGAGCAGTACTTC.